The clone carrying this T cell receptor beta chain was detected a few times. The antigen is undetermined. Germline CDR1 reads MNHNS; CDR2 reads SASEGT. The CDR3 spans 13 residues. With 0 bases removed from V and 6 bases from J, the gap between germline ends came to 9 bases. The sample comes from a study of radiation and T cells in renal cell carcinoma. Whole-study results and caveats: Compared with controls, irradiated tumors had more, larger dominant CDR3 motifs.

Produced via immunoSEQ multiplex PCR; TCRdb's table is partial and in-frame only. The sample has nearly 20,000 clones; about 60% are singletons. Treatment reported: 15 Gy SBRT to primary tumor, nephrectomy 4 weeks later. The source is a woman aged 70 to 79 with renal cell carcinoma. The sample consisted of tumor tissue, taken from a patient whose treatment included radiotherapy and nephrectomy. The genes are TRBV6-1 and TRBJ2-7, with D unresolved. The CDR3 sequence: CASSEALWAEQYF. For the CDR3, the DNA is TGTGCCAGCAGTGAAGCGTTGTGGGCCGAGCAGTACTTC.